A selection of T cell receptor beta chains follows, all from one sample in a study of T cell responses to AZD1222 COVID-19 vaccine. The repertoire was sequenced with immunoSEQ multiplex PCR; TCRdb's copy has only in-frame clones and lacks some. The sample includes over 130,000 clones, approximately 90% seen only once; the top ten take about 4%. The material sequenced was peripheral blood, taken 28 days after the second AZD1222 dose. Source of these receptors: an adult who received the AZD1222 COVID-19 vaccine. The CDR3 runs from the conserved cysteine through the conserved F or W. D genes are given only for firm matches. Not every row has a clone size; where given, it reads once, few, many or a size class.

d_gene: .
v_gene: TRBV12-3/TRBV12-4
abundance: .
j_gene: TRBJ2-1
CDR3nt: TGTGCCAGCAGTTTAACCCGACACGGTGAGCAGTTCTTC
CDR3aa: CASSLTRHGEQFF

d_gene: .
v_gene: TRBV7-2
abundance: once
j_gene: TRBJ2-6
CDR3nt: TGTGCCAGCAGATCAGGGAGGTCTGGGGCCAACGTCCTGACTTTC
CDR3aa: CASRSGRSGANVLTF

d_gene: .
v_gene: TRBV4-2
abundance: few
j_gene: TRBJ2-1
CDR3nt: TGTGCCAGCAGCCAAGACGGGACGGAACCCTACAATGAGCAGTTCTTC
CDR3aa: CASSQDGTEPYNEQFF

d_gene: TRBD1
v_gene: TRBV19
abundance: .
j_gene: TRBJ1-2
CDR3nt: TGTGCCAGTAGTATGGGGGACAGGGGCGGCGGCTACACCTTC
CDR3aa: CASSMGDRGGGYTF

d_gene: .
v_gene: TRBV29-1
abundance: .
j_gene: TRBJ1-1
CDR3nt: TGCAGCGTTGGGGACTCCGGGGGTCAAGCTTTCTTT
CDR3aa: CSVGDSGGQAFF

d_gene: .
v_gene: TRBV5-4
abundance: .
j_gene: TRBJ2-5
CDR3nt: TGTGCCAGCAGCCCCAATCCCCCTTCAGAGACCCAGTACTTC
CDR3aa: CASSPNPPSETQYF

d_gene: TRBD1
v_gene: TRBV7-9
abundance: .
j_gene: TRBJ1-2
CDR3nt: TGTGCCAGCAGCACCACGACAGGGGCGAGCTATGGCTACACCTTC
CDR3aa: CASSTTTGASYGYTF

d_gene: .
v_gene: TRBV6-5
abundance: .
j_gene: TRBJ1-2
CDR3nt: TGTGCCAGCACTACCACTCCCGGGACTGGGGATGGCTACACCTTC
CDR3aa: CASTTTPGTGDGYTF

d_gene: .
v_gene: TRBV4-3
abundance: .
j_gene: TRBJ1-1
CDR3nt: TGCGCCAGCAGCCTCAGTTTTTTGGGGGCTTACACTGAAGCTTTCTTT
CDR3aa: CASSLSFLGAYTEAFF

d_gene: TRBD1
v_gene: TRBV12-5
abundance: .
j_gene: TRBJ2-2
CDR3nt: TGTGCTAGTGCCCCGGGACAGGGCGGAACCGGGGAGCTGTTTTTT
CDR3aa: CASAPGQGGTGELFF

d_gene: .
v_gene: TRBV5-8
abundance: .
j_gene: TRBJ2-2
CDR3nt: TGTGCCAGCACTTGGGGAGGCTGGAACACCGGGGAGCTGTTTTTT
CDR3aa: CASTWGGWNTGELFF

d_gene: TRBD2
v_gene: TRBV6-6
abundance: .
j_gene: TRBJ2-1
CDR3nt: TGTGCCAGCCAGGCGGGGGGGTCCTACAATGAGCAGTTCTTC
CDR3aa: CASQAGGSYNEQFF

d_gene: .
v_gene: TRBV5-1
abundance: .
j_gene: TRBJ1-2
CDR3nt: TGCGCCAGCAGCTTGGCGCCCCCTAACTATGGCTACACCTTC
CDR3aa: CASSLAPPNYGYTF

d_gene: TRBD2
v_gene: TRBV7-2
abundance: .
j_gene: TRBJ2-7
CDR3nt: TGTGCCAGCAGCTTAGTGGGAGGGCAATACGAGCAGTACTTC
CDR3aa: CASSLVGGQYEQYF

d_gene: .
v_gene: TRBV12-3/TRBV12-4
abundance: few
j_gene: TRBJ2-5
CDR3nt: TGTGCCAGCAGACCCAACAGGGAGACCCAGTACTTC
CDR3aa: CASRPNRETQYF

d_gene: .
v_gene: TRBV5-6
abundance: .
j_gene: TRBJ2-7
CDR3nt: TGTGCCAGCAGCTTGGTGTCACGGGACTCCTACGAGCAGTACTTC
CDR3aa: CASSLVSRDSYEQYF

d_gene: TRBD2
v_gene: TRBV11-2
abundance: .
j_gene: TRBJ2-3
CDR3nt: TGTGCCAGCAGCTTAAATCGACTAGCGGGGAGCACAGATACGCAGTATTTT
CDR3aa: CASSLNRLAGSTDTQYF

d_gene: TRBD1
v_gene: TRBV7-2
abundance: .
j_gene: TRBJ2-7
CDR3nt: TGTGCCAGCAGCCCCCCCGACCGACAGGGGTACGAGCAGTACTTC
CDR3aa: CASSPPDRQGYEQYF

d_gene: TRBD1
v_gene: TRBV5-1
abundance: .
j_gene: TRBJ1-2
CDR3nt: TGCGCCAGCAGAGCGACAGGGAGCGGCTACACCTTC
CDR3aa: CASRATGSGYTF

d_gene: .
v_gene: TRBV5-8
abundance: .
j_gene: TRBJ2-1
CDR3nt: TGTGCCAGCAGCTTGGCAGCTTCGGGGTTGAATGAGCAGTTCTTC
CDR3aa: CASSLAASGLNEQFF

d_gene: .
v_gene: TRBV6-5
abundance: .
j_gene: TRBJ2-2
CDR3nt: TGTGCCAGCACTTTTAGGGGGGAAGGCACCGGGGAGCTGTTTTTT
CDR3aa: CASTFRGEGTGELFF

d_gene: TRBD1
v_gene: TRBV9
abundance: .
j_gene: TRBJ1-1
CDR3nt: TGTGCCAGCAGCGTAGTTTCAGGGGGCACGGCTTTCTTT
CDR3aa: CASSVVSGGTAFF

d_gene: .
v_gene: TRBV6-5
abundance: .
j_gene: TRBJ1-5
CDR3nt: TGTGCCAGCAGTCGAAGCACCAATCAGCCCCAGCATTTT
CDR3aa: CASSRSTNQPQHF

d_gene: TRBD1
v_gene: TRBV27
abundance: .
j_gene: TRBJ2-7
CDR3nt: TGTGCCAGCAGTTTTCGGACAGGGGATGGATCCTACGAGCAGTACTTC
CDR3aa: CASSFRTGDGSYEQYF

d_gene: .
v_gene: TRBV6-5
abundance: .
j_gene: TRBJ1-3
CDR3nt: TGTGCCAGCATACTGGGGGGATCTGGAAACACCATATATTTT
CDR3aa: CASILGGSGNTIYF

d_gene: TRBD2
v_gene: TRBV2
abundance: .
j_gene: TRBJ2-3
CDR3nt: TGTGCCAGCAGACGCACGGGGGGGCCAGCAGATACGCAGTATTTT
CDR3aa: CASRRTGGPADTQYF

d_gene: TRBD2
v_gene: TRBV12-3/TRBV12-4
abundance: once
j_gene: TRBJ2-3
CDR3nt: TGTGCCACCCGACTAGCGGGAGTTGATACGCAGTATTTT
CDR3aa: CATRLAGVDTQYF

d_gene: TRBD2
v_gene: TRBV9
abundance: .
j_gene: TRBJ2-3
CDR3nt: TGTGCCAGCAGCGAGACTAGCGGGAGGGCCAGCGATACGCAGTATTTT
CDR3aa: CASSETSGRASDTQYF

d_gene: TRBD2
v_gene: TRBV29-1
abundance: .
j_gene: TRBJ2-7
CDR3nt: TGCAGCGTTGAAGTCCCCTCCCAAGCGGGAGGGTACGAGCAGTACTTC
CDR3aa: CSVEVPSQAGGYEQYF

d_gene: .
v_gene: TRBV5-1
abundance: .
j_gene: TRBJ1-4
CDR3nt: TGCGCCAGCAGCCTCACTATCAGGGCAACTAATGAAAAACTGTTTTTT
CDR3aa: CASSLTIRATNEKLFF

d_gene: .
v_gene: TRBV6-1
abundance: .
j_gene: TRBJ2-1
CDR3nt: TGTGCCAGCAGTGAAGAAGGCTGGGAGGTACCCTACAATGAGCAGTTCTTC
CDR3aa: CASSEEGWEVPYNEQFF

d_gene: .
v_gene: TRBV18
abundance: .
j_gene: TRBJ2-6
CDR3nt: TGTGCCAGCTCACGAGGAACAGGGAACTCTGGGGCCAACGTCCTGACTTTC
CDR3aa: CASSRGTGNSGANVLTF

d_gene: TRBD2
v_gene: TRBV9
abundance: .
j_gene: TRBJ2-1
CDR3nt: TGTGCCAGCAGCGTAAGAAGGGCGGGAGTTCAGCAGTTCTTC
CDR3aa: CASSVRRAGVQQFF

d_gene: TRBD2
v_gene: TRBV7-3
abundance: .
j_gene: TRBJ2-2
CDR3nt: TGTGCCAGCAGCCCGACTAGCGGGGGGTCCGGGGAGCTGTTTTTT
CDR3aa: CASSPTSGGSGELFF

d_gene: TRBD1
v_gene: TRBV7-8
abundance: .
j_gene: TRBJ1-4
CDR3nt: TGTGCCAGCAGCCCAAACGGGGACAGGGGTGAAAAACTGTTTTTT
CDR3aa: CASSPNGDRGEKLFF

d_gene: TRBD1
v_gene: TRBV11-2
abundance: .
j_gene: TRBJ1-4
CDR3nt: TGTGCCAGCAGCGATCGGACAGGGGGCGGCGAAAAACTGTTTTTT
CDR3aa: CASSDRTGGGEKLFF

d_gene: .
v_gene: TRBV6-5
abundance: .
j_gene: TRBJ1-3
CDR3nt: TGTGCCAGCAGTTACTCGAGACAGAGCTCTGGAAACACCATATATTTT
CDR3aa: CASSYSRQSSGNTIYF

d_gene: .
v_gene: TRBV6-5
abundance: .
j_gene: TRBJ1-3
CDR3nt: TGTGCCAGTGGGCGCAGCTCTGGAAACACCATATATTTT
CDR3aa: CASGRSSGNTIYF

d_gene: .
v_gene: TRBV7-2
abundance: .
j_gene: TRBJ2-5
CDR3nt: TGTGCCAGCAGCTTAGGGGCTTCACAAGAGACCCAGTACTTC
CDR3aa: CASSLGASQETQYF

d_gene: TRBD1
v_gene: TRBV18
abundance: .
j_gene: TRBJ2-5
CDR3nt: TGTGCCAGCTCACGGTCCGACAGGGGGGAAGAGACCCAGTACTTC
CDR3aa: CASSRSDRGEETQYF

d_gene: .
v_gene: TRBV7-7
abundance: .
j_gene: TRBJ2-1
CDR3nt: TGTGCTAGCAGCTCCCAAGCCCTCGCGTCTTCGGAACAGTTCTTC
CDR3aa: CASSSQALASSEQFF

d_gene: .
v_gene: TRBV4-1
abundance: .
j_gene: TRBJ2-3
CDR3nt: TGCGCCAGCAGCCAAGGGTCAGGTCCCTATACGCAGTATTTT
CDR3aa: CASSQGSGPYTQYF

d_gene: .
v_gene: TRBV6-5
abundance: .
j_gene: TRBJ1-5
CDR3nt: TGTGCCACCGGGAACAGGGTGATCAATCAGCCCCAGCATTTT
CDR3aa: CATGNRVINQPQHF

d_gene: TRBD1
v_gene: TRBV5-6
abundance: .
j_gene: TRBJ1-2
CDR3nt: TGTGCCAGCAGCTCGGCCGTAGCAGGGGGCACTGGCTACACCTTC
CDR3aa: CASSSAVAGGTGYTF

d_gene: .
v_gene: TRBV5-1
abundance: .
j_gene: TRBJ1-5
CDR3nt: TGCGCCAGCAGCTTGGAGAAGGGTGGACAGCCCCAGCATTTT
CDR3aa: CASSLEKGGQPQHF

d_gene: .
v_gene: TRBV7-3
abundance: .
j_gene: TRBJ1-1
CDR3nt: TGTGCCAGCAGGGGAGGGAGCGACACTGAAGCTTTCTTT
CDR3aa: CASRGGSDTEAFF

d_gene: .
v_gene: TRBV19
abundance: .
j_gene: TRBJ2-7
CDR3nt: TGTGCCAGTAGTATGGTGGCAGTCTCCTCCTACGAGCAGTACTTC
CDR3aa: CASSMVAVSSYEQYF

d_gene: .
v_gene: TRBV12-3/TRBV12-4
abundance: .
j_gene: TRBJ1-1
CDR3nt: TGTGCCAGCAGCAGGGGCCCTGAAGCTTTCTTT
CDR3aa: CASSRGPEAFF

d_gene: TRBD2
v_gene: TRBV7-2
abundance: .
j_gene: TRBJ2-1
CDR3nt: TGTGCCAGCAGCTTAGTCAGCGGGAATACCTACAATGAGCAGTTCTTC
CDR3aa: CASSLVSGNTYNEQFF

d_gene: TRBD1
v_gene: TRBV7-8
abundance: once
j_gene: TRBJ2-3
CDR3nt: TGTGCCAGCAGCCCTGGGGACAGGGCGATTTCAGATACGCAGTATTTT
CDR3aa: CASSPGDRAISDTQYF

d_gene: TRBD1
v_gene: TRBV9
abundance: .
j_gene: TRBJ2-1
CDR3nt: TGTGCCAGCAGCGAAGGGGGCGGAGCCTACAATGAGCAGTTCTTC
CDR3aa: CASSEGGGAYNEQFF